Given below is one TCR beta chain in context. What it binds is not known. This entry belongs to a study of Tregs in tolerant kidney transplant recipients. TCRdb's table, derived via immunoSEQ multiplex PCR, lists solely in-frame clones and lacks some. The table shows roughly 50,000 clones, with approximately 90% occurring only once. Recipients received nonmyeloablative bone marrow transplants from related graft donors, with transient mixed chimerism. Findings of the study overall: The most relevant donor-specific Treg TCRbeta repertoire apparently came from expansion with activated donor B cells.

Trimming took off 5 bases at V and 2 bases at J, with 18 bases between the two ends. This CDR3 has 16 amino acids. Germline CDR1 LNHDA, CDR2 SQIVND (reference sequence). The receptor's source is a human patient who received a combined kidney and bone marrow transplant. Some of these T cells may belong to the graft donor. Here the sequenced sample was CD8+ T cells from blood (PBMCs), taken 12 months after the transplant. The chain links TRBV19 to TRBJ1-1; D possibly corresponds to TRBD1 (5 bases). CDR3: CASSAVDSPSNTEAFF. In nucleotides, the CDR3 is TGTGCCAGTAGTGCCGTAGACAGTCCCTCCAACACTGAAGCTTTCTTT.